This record covers a single T cell receptor beta chain. Its specificity is unknown. The sample is drawn from a study of response to subunit inactivated influenza vaccine. Study results and caveats: Only a handful of new T cells, the authors suggested, are recruited with each seasonal influenza vaccination.

Deletions cut 4 bases from V and 8 bases from J, with 16 bases between. Germline CDR1 SGHVS, CDR2 FQNEAQ. The CDR3 covers 14 residues. MiXCR was run by TCRdb on the RT-PCR reads, yielding one entry per CDR3 protein. There are approximately 290,000 distinct CDR3 sequences in the sample; approximately 21% occur only once, and about 9.3% lies in the top ten. The chain recombines TRBV7-8 with TRBJ2-3; perhaps TRBD1 as D (6 bases). The sample was PBMCs from blood, taken less than 22 months after vaccination. The receptor's source is a man in his fifties or sixties who received an inactivated influenza vaccine. The CDR3, as DNA: TGTGCCAGCAGCTCCCGTACAGGGTCGGGTACGCAGTATTTT. It specifies CASSSRTGSGTQYF.